The present entry profiles one TCR beta chain with its context. What it binds is unknown. TCRdb's copy holds only in-frame clones and misses some; the assay was immunoSEQ multiplex PCR. Of more than 120,000 clones listed, approximately 89% are singletons. The entry originates in a study of T cell responses to AZD1222 COVID-19 vaccine. Study findings and constraints: Repertoire samples came only from after the peak T cell response. Elevations in Spike-specific TCR breadth and depth followed administration of two AZD1222 doses. Donors skewed white British and female; clonal diversity was possibly underestimated.

Pooling covered second doses at about 4 or about 12 weeks. CDR3 length equals 13 residues. CDR1 and CDR2 from the germline V gene are SGHRS and YFSETQ. V was pared by 6 bases and J by 4 bases, with 13 bases between. This rearrangement joins TRBV5-1 to TRBJ1-2; no reliable D call. The sequences come from peripheral blood, collected 28 days after the second AZD1222 dose. The source is an adult who received the AZD1222 COVID-19 vaccine. The chain's CDR3 is CASTLRLGYGYTF. The DNA of the CDR3 is TGCGCCAGCACTCTTCGTTTAGGCTATGGCTACACCTTC.